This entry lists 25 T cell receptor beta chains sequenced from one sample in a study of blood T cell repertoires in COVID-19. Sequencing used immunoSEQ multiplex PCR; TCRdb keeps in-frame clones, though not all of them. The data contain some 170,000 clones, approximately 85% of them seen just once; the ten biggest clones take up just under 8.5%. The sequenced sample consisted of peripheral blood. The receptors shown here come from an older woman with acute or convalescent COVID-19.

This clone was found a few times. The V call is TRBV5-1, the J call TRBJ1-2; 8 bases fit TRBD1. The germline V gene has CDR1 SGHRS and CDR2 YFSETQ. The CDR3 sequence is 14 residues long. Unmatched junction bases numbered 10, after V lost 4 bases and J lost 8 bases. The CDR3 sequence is CASSGNRGIGGYTF. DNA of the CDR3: TGCGCCAGCAGCGGAAACAGGGGGATCGGAGGCTACACCTTC.

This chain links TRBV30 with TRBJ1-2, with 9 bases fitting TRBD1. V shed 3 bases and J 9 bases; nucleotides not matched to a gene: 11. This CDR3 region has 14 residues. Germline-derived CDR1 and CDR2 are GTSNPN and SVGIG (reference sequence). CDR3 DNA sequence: TGTGCCTGGAGGATCCCGGGACAGGGAGCGAGCTACACCTTC. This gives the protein CAWRIPGQGASYTF.

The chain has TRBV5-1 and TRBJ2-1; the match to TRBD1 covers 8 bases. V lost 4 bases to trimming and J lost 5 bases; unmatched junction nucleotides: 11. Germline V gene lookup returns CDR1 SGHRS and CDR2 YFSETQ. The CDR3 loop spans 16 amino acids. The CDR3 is CASSESDRARDNEQFF. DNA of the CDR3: TGCGCCAGCAGCGAGTCGGACAGGGCGAGAGACAATGAGCAGTTCTTC. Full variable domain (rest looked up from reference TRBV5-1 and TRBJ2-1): KAGVTQTPRYLIKTRGQQVTLSCSPISGHRSVSWYQQTPGQGLQFLFEYFSETQRNKGNFPGRFSGRQFSNSRSEMNVSTLELGDSALYLCASSESDRARDNEQFFGPGTRLTVL.

The CDR3 reads CASSWTGPNTGELFF. In DNA form, the CDR3 reads TGTGCCAGCAGTTGGACAGGCCCGAACACCGGGGAGCTGTTTTTT. V usage is TRBV2 and J usage is TRBJ2-2; TRBD1 matches at 7 bases. The junction had 3 bases not matched to a gene; V was cut back by 5 bases and J by 0 bases. CDR1 SNHLY and CDR2 FYNNEI come from the germline V gene. The CDR3 is 15 amino acids.

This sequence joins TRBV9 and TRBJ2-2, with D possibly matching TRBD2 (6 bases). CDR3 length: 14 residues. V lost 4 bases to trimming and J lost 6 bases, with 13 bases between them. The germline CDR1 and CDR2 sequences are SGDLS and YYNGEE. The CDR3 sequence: CASSPTGDSGELFF. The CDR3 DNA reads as TGTGCCAGCAGCCCGACGGGGGATTCCGGGGAGCTGTTTTTT.

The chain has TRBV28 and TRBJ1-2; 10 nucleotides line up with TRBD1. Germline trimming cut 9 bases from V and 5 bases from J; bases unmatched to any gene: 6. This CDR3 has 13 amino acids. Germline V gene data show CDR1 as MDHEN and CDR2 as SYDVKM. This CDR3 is CASVTGGGYGYTF. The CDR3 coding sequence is TGTGCCAGTGTGACAGGGGGCGGGTATGGCTACACCTTC.

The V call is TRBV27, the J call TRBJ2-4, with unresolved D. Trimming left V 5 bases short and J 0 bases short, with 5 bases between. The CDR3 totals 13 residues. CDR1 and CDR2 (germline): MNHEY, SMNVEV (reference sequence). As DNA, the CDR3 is TGTGCCAGCAGTCCCTTAGCCAAAAACATTCAGTACTTC. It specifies CASSPLAKNIQYF.

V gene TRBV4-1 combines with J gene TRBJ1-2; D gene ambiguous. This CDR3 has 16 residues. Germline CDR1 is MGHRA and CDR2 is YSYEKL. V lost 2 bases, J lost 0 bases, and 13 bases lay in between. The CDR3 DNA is TGCGCCAGCAGCCAAAGAACGGTACAGTCTAACTATGGCTACACCTTC. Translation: CASSQRTVQSNYGYTF.

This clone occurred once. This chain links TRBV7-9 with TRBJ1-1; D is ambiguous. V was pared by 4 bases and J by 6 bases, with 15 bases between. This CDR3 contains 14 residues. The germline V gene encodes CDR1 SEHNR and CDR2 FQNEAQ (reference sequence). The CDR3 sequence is CASSSSSSWAEAFF. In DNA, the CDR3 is TGTGCCAGCAGCTCTAGTTCTTCCTGGGCTGAAGCTTTCTTT.

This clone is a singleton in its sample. In nucleotides, the CDR3 is TGCGCCAGCAGCTTGAGAGGGACTGAAGCTTTCTTT. This sequence encodes CASSLRGTEAFF. The chain uses TRBV5-1 and TRBJ1-1; unclear D gene. V shed 1 base and J shed 5 bases, with 6 bases lying between them. Germline-derived CDR1 and CDR2 are SGHRS and YFSETQ. This CDR3 region has 12 residues.

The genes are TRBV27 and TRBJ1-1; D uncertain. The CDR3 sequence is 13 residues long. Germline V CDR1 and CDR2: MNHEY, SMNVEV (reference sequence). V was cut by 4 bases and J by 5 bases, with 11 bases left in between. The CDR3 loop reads CASSSSFVTEAFF. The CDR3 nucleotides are TGTGCCAGCAGTTCATCATTTGTAACTGAAGCTTTCTTT.

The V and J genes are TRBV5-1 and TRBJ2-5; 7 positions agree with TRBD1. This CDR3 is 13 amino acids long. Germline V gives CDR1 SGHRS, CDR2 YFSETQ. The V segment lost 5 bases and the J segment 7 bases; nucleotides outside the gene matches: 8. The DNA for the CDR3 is TGCGCCAGCAGGGGGGACAGCCCGAGGACCCAGTACTTC. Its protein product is CASRGDSPRTQYF.

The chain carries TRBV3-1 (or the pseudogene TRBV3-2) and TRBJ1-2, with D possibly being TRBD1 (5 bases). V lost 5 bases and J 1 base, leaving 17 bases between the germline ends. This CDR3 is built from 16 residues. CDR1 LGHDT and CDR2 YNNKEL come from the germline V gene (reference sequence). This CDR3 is CASSKRDAPLNYGYTF. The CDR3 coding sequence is TGTGCCAGCAGCAAGCGGGACGCTCCCCTTAACTATGGCTACACCTTC.

CDR3 loop: CASSQRGLASTGELFF. The DNA of the CDR3 is TGTGCCAGCAGCCAACGGGGACTAGCGAGCACCGGGGAGCTGTTTTTT. V usage is TRBV3-1 (or the pseudogene TRBV3-2) and J usage is TRBJ2-2; the match to TRBD2 covers 10 bases. Germline V gives CDR1 LGHDT, CDR2 YNNKEL (reference sequence). The CDR3 loop spans 16 amino acids. Trimming removed 2 bases from V and 4 bases from J; junction bases left unmatched: 4.

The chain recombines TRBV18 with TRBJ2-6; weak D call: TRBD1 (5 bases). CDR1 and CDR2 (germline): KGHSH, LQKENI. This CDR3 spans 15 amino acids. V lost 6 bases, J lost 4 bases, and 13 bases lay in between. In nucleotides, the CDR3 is TGTGCCAGCTCCCCCCAGGGCGTGGGGGCCAACGTCCTGACTTTC. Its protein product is CASSPQGVGANVLTF.

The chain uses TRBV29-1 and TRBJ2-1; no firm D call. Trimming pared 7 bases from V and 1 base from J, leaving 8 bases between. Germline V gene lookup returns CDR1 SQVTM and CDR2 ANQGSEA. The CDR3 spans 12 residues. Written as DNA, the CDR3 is TGCAGCGGGTTTAGATCCTACAATGAGCAGTTCTTC. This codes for CSGFRSYNEQFF.

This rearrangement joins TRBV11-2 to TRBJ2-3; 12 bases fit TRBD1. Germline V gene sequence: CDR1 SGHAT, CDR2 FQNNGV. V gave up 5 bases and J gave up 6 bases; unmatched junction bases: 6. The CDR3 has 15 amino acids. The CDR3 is CASSTPGQGADTQYF. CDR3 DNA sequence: TGTGCCAGCAGCACCCCGGGACAGGGGGCCGATACGCAGTATTTT.

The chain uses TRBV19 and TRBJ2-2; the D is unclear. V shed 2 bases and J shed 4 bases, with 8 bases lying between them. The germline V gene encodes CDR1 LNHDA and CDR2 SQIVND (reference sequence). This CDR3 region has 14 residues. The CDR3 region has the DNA TGTGCCAGTAGTATACGCCGCGGCACCGGGGAGCTGTTTTTT. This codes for CASSIRRGTGELFF.

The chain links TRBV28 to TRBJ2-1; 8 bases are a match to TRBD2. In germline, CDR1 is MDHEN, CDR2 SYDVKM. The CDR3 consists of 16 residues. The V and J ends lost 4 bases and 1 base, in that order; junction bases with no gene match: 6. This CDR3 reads CASSYGRAGSYNEQFF. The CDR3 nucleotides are TGTGCCAGCAGTTACGGGAGGGCCGGGTCCTACAATGAGCAGTTCTTC.

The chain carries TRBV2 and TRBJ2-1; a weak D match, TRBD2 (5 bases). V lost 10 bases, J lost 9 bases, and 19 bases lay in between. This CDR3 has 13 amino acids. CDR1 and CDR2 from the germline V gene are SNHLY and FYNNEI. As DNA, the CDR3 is TGTGCCACAGGTCCCCTCCGGGGTAGTGAGCAGTTCTTC. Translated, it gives CATGPLRGSEQFF. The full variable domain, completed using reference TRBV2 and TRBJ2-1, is EPEVTQTPSHQVTQMGQEVILRCVPISNHLYFYWYRQILGQKVEFLVSFYNNEISEKSEIFDDQFSVERPDGSNFTLKIRSTKLEDSAMYFCATGPLRGSEQFFGPGTRLTVL.

CDR3 region: CAWRGLAANEQFF. Written as DNA, the CDR3 is TGTGCCTGGAGGGGACTAGCTGCCAATGAGCAGTTCTTC. V gene TRBV30 combines with J gene TRBJ2-1; 9 bases line up with TRBD2. Germline CDR1 GTSNPN, CDR2 SVGIG (reference sequence). Trimming took 3 bases from V and 6 from J; bases not matched to a gene: 3. The CDR3 runs to 13 residues. Full variable domain (missing parts from reference TRBV30 and TRBJ2-1): SQTIHQWPATLVQPVGSPLSLECTVEGTSNPNLYWYRQAAGRGLQLLFYSVGIGQISSEVPQNLSASRPQDRQFILSSKKLLLSDSGFYLCAWRGLAANEQFFGPGTRLTVL.

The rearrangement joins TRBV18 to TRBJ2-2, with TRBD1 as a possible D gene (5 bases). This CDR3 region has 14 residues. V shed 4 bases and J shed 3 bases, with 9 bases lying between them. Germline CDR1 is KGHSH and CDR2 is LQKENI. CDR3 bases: TGTGCCAGCTCACTATTACAGGACACCGGGGAGCTGTTTTTT. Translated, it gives CASSLLQDTGELFF.

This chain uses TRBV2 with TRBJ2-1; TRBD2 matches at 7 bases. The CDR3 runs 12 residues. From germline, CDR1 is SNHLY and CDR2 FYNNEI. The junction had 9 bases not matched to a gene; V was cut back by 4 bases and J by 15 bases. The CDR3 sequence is CASSVLAVRGFF. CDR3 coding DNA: TGTGCCAGCAGTGTCCTAGCGGTCCGGGGGTTCTTC.

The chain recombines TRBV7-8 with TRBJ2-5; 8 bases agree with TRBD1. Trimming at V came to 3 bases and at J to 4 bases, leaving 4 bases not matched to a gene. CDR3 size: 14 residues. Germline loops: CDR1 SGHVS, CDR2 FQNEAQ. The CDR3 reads CASSFARGLETQYF. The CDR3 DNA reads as TGTGCCAGCAGCTTTGCCAGGGGGCTAGAGACCCAGTACTTC.

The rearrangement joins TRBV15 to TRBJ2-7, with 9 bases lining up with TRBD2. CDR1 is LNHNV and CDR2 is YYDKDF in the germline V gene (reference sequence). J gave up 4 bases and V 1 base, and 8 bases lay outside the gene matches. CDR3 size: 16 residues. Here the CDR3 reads CATSRGGASGTYEQYV. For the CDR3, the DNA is TGTGCCACCAGCAGAGGGGGGGCTAGCGGGACTTACGAGCAGTACGTC.